The entry below gives a single T cell receptor (beta chain) sequence along with its context. The sample originates from a study of blood T cell repertoires in COVID-19. For the study at large: The study drew acute and convalescent COVID-19 samples from the United States, Italy and Spain. Sources were T cells, B-cell-depleted T cells, or PBMCs; the material itself was cDNA or gDNA.

In the original analysis: Amplification of reference gene primers was used by the study to estimate nucleated cell counts. The method was immunoSEQ multiplex PCR; TCRdb's version includes in-frame clones alone and lacks a portion of them. The V and J calls and the clone size are those of that table, but D and trimming were determined from the DNA. The table records 71,000 or so clones, approximately 83% of them present only once. The CDR3 has 12 residues. The germline CDR1 and CDR2 sequences are MNHEY and SMNVEV (reference sequence). Trimming shortened V by 3 bases and J by 4 bases, and 6 bases separated the two germline ends.

The rearrangement uses TRBV27 and TRBJ1-1; no reliable D call. This clonotype originated in a man aged 65-85 years with acute or convalescent COVID-19. Sequencing was carried out using peripheral blood. This chain's CDR3 is CASSFAGTEAFF. The CDR3 bases are TGTGCCAGCAGTTTCGCAGGCACTGAAGCTTTCTTT.